This note documents a single T cell receptor beta chain sequence. The target antigen is unknown. The sample belongs to a study of T cells in Graves' hyperthyroidism and ophthalmopathy. The wider study: Prior to any treatment, at the point of initial diagnosis, peripheral blood was collected.

The study, taken as a whole, reports: Among clonotypes expanded in thyroid above 0.001, most were also found in blood.

Germline V CDR1 and CDR2: DFQATT, SNEGSKA (reference sequence). This CDR3 has 12 amino acids. V gave up 4 bases and J gave up 8 bases; unmatched junction bases: 4. The TCR beta CDR3 regions underwent amplification using RNA transcripts as the source. The HTBI primer set drove a first-round RT-PCR of the TCR CDR3. TCRdb used MiXCR to reprocess the multiplex PCR reads, holding one entry per CDR3 protein. The sample has fewer than 650,000 distinct CDR3 sequences, around 13% seen once. Lactation, pregnancy, other autoimmune disease or uncontrolled infection excluded patients. Clinicians diagnosed patients from clinical symptoms, serum thyroxine and TRAb, thyroid ultrasound and orbital computed tomography.

This chain connects TRBV20-1 to TRBJ1-2, with 10 bases identical to TRBD1. Sample: blood. The clonotype comes from a woman in her 40s with Graves' hyperthyroidism. The CDR3 DNA reads as TGCAGTGCTAAGGAGACAGGGGGCGGCTACACCTTC. This encodes CSAKETGGGYTF.